This is a list of T cell receptor beta chains from one sample in a study of T cell responses to AZD1222 COVID-19 vaccine. Here immunoSEQ multiplex PCR was the method, and the copy in TCRdb shows in-frame clones only, minus some. The data hold about 130,000 clones, with roughly nine tenths observed a single time. Sequenced here: peripheral blood, sampled on day 0 of AZD1222 vaccination. Receptors were obtained from an adult in good health. The CDR3 runs from the conserved cysteine through the conserved F or W. Each record gives: CDR3 length, J gene, clone size, V gene, D gene, CDR3 protein, CDR3 DNA. The D gene is left open where the match is weak. A clone size is listed for some rows: how often the clone was seen (once, few, many), or a class if it is expanded.

14	TRBJ2-5	once	TRBV11-2	-	CASSLAGLVQTQYF	TGTGCCAGCAGCTTAGCCGGACTCGTCCAGACCCAGTACTTC
18	TRBJ1-5	-	TRBV6-6	TRBD1	CASSPPGTGGGSNQPQHF	TGTGCCAGCAGTCCCCCCGGGACAGGGGGTGGCAGCAATCAGCCCCAGCATTTT
14	TRBJ2-3	-	TRBV6-5	-	CASSPYWGGDTQYF	TGTGCCAGCAGTCCCTATTGGGGCGGAGATACGCAGTATTTT
13	TRBJ1-4	-	TRBV24-1	-	CATSANFGEKLFF	TGTGCCACCAGTGCCAACTTCGGCGAAAAACTGTTTTTT
12	TRBJ2-3	once	TRBV7-9	-	CASSPSTDTQYF	TGTGCCAGCAGCCCGAGCACAGATACGCAGTATTTT
15	TRBJ1-3	-	TRBV6-1	-	CASSEVGGHPSTIYF	TGTGCCAGCAGTGAAGTGGGGGGACACCCGAGTACCATATATTTT
14	TRBJ1-1	-	TRBV6-5	-	CASSNTGRNTEAFF	TGTGCCAGCAGCAACACAGGGAGGAACACTGAAGCTTTCTTT
15	TRBJ2-1	-	TRBV9	-	CASSPDLGSYNEQFF	TGTGCCAGCAGCCCGGACCTTGGATCCTACAATGAGCAGTTCTTC
14	TRBJ2-7	-	TRBV19	TRBD1	CASQPGQGAYEQYF	TGTGCCAGTCAACCCGGACAGGGCGCCTACGAGCAGTACTTC
13	TRBJ1-1	-	TRBV7-8	-	CASSPPLIAEAFF	TGTGCCAGCAGCCCCCCATTGATCGCTGAAGCTTTCTTT
15	TRBJ2-1	-	TRBV24-1	TRBD2	CATSTAGGGYNEQFF	TGTGCCACCAGTACCGCGGGCGGGGGGTACAATGAGCAGTTCTTC
12	TRBJ2-5	-	TRBV29-1	-	CSVEGGGETQYF	TGCAGCGTTGAGGGAGGTGGAGAGACCCAGTACTTC
14	TRBJ1-5	-	TRBV7-2	-	CASSFDLQKQPQHF	TGTGCCAGCAGCTTTGACTTACAGAAACAGCCCCAGCATTTT
13	TRBJ2-7	-	TRBV27	-	CASSSGNSKEQYF	TGTGCCAGCAGTTCGGGAAATAGCAAGGAGCAGTACTTC
14	TRBJ1-3	-	TRBV19	-	CASSAPDSGNTIYF	TGTGCCAGTAGTGCCCCGGACTCTGGAAACACCATATATTTT
13	TRBJ1-1	-	TRBV28	TRBD1	CASRSRGSTEAFF	TGTGCCAGCAGATCCAGGGGGTCGACTGAAGCTTTCTTT
14	TRBJ2-5	-	TRBV7-3	-	CASSPTPGIETQYF	TGTGCCAGCAGCCCCACTCCGGGAATAGAGACCCAGTACTTC
13	TRBJ2-4	-	TRBV4-2	TRBD2	CASSQSGGNIQYF	TGTGCCAGCAGCCAAAGCGGGGGAAACATTCAGTACTTC
15	TRBJ2-7	-	TRBV9	-	CASSVGDREGYEQYF	TGTGCCAGCAGCGTTGGGGATCGAGAGGGGTACGAGCAGTACTTC
14	TRBJ2-2	-	TRBV10-3	TRBD2	CAISEGGGTGELFF	TGTGCCATCAGTGAAGGCGGGGGCACCGGGGAGCTGTTTTTT
14	TRBJ2-2	-	TRBV3-1/TRBV3-2	TRBD1	CASSRDRDTGELFF	TGTGCCAGCAGCCGGGACAGAGACACCGGGGAGCTGTTTTTT
13	TRBJ1-2	-	TRBV7-2	-	CASSLGTNYGYTF	TGTGCCAGCAGCTTGGGGACTAACTATGGCTACACCTTC
17	TRBJ1-4	-	TRBV3-1/TRBV3-2	-	CASSQERGRDLDEKLFF	TGTGCCAGCAGCCAAGAACGTGGCAGGGATCTAGATGAAAAACTGTTTTTT
15	TRBJ1-4	-	TRBV15	-	CATSAGGVYDEKLFF	TGTGCCACCAGCGCCGGAGGGGTGTACGATGAAAAACTGTTTTTT
18	TRBJ1-1	-	TRBV5-1	-	CASSLEPWGKDRNTEAFF	TGCGCCAGCAGCTTGGAACCTTGGGGCAAAGACAGGAACACTGAAGCTTTCTTT
11	TRBJ1-6	-	TRBV27	-	CASSLSPPLHF	TGTGCCAGCAGTTTATCCCCACCCCTCCACTTT
15	TRBJ1-5	-	TRBV7-6	-	CASSLDSGDHQPQHF	TGTGCCAGCAGCTTAGATTCAGGGGACCATCAGCCCCAGCATTTT
13	TRBJ2-1	-	TRBV12-3/TRBV12-4	-	CASSLGPYTEQFF	TGTGCCAGCAGTCTAGGACCCTATACTGAGCAGTTCTTC
16	TRBJ2-5	-	TRBV5-1	-	CASSPDGSLLQETQYF	TGCGCCAGCAGCCCTGATGGGTCCCTCCTCCAAGAGACCCAGTACTTC
12	TRBJ1-5	-	TRBV19	TRBD1	CATRTGGQPQHF	TGTGCCACGAGGACAGGGGGGCAGCCCCAGCATTTT
14	TRBJ1-6	-	TRBV6-5	-	CASSRPVGGSPLHF	TGTGCCAGCAGCCGGCCGGTGGGGGGGTCACCCCTCCACTTT
15	TRBJ1-5	-	TRBV10-2	TRBD1	CASRTGTASNQPQHF	TGCGCCAGCAGAACCGGGACAGCTAGCAATCAGCCCCAGCATTTT
15	TRBJ2-1	-	TRBV5-1	TRBD1	CASSLRQGAYNEQFF	TGCGCCAGCAGCCTCAGACAGGGCGCCTACAATGAGCAGTTCTTC
13	TRBJ1-5	few	TRBV6-2/TRBV6-3	-	CASSFLRQAPQHF	TGTGCCAGCAGTTTCCTGAGACAGGCGCCCCAGCATTTT
13	TRBJ1-5	-	TRBV6-6	TRBD1	CASAGGQNQPQHF	TGTGCGTCAGCAGGGGGCCAGAATCAGCCCCAGCATTTT
16	TRBJ1-4	-	TRBV5-1	TRBD1	CASSLGTGVPNEKLFF	TGCGCCAGCAGCTTGGGGACAGGGGTACCTAATGAAAAACTGTTTTTT
14	TRBJ1-1	-	TRBV2	-	CASSSNRLNTEAFF	TGTGCCAGCAGCTCAAACAGACTGAACACTGAAGCTTTCTTT
14	TRBJ2-6	-	TRBV9	-	CASSGSSGANVLTF	TGTGCCAGCAGCGGGAGTTCTGGGGCCAACGTCCTGACTTTC
15	TRBJ2-1	once	TRBV20-1	TRBD2	CSASVAGGHYNEQFF	TGCAGTGCTAGTGTAGCGGGGGGACACTACAATGAGCAGTTCTTC
15	TRBJ2-3	-	TRBV21-1	-	CASSCSGGSTDTQYF	TGTGCCAGCAGCTGTAGCGGGGGAAGCACAGATACGCAGTATTTT
11	TRBJ2-7	-	TRBV28	-	CASGTPYEQYF	TGTGCCTCCGGGACTCCCTACGAGCAGTACTTC
17	TRBJ2-6	-	TRBV11-2	-	CASSYRGALSGANVLTF	TGTGCCAGCAGCTACCGCGGAGCCCTCTCTGGGGCCAACGTCCTGACTTTC
14	TRBJ2-7	-	TRBV4-3	TRBD1	CASSQGQGSYEQYF	TGCGCCAGCAGCCAAGGACAGGGCTCCTACGAGCAGTACTTC
13	TRBJ2-7	-	TRBV30	TRBD2	CAWRTSGSGEQYF	TGTGCCTGGAGGACTAGCGGGAGTGGGGAGCAGTACTTC
15	TRBJ1-4	once	TRBV28	TRBD1	CASRSYRGLAAKLFF	TGTGCCAGCAGATCCTACAGGGGATTGGCTGCAAAACTGTTTTTT
14	TRBJ2-7	-	TRBV9	-	CASSPSGTPYEQYF	TGTGCCAGCAGCCCCTCCGGGACCCCCTACGAGCAGTACTTC
12	TRBJ1-1	-	TRBV15	-	CATRRLNTEAFF	TGTGCCACCAGGCGCCTGAACACTGAAGCTTTCTTT
12	TRBJ1-2	-	TRBV29-1	-	CSVEARYYGYTF	TGCAGCGTTGAAGCCAGGTACTATGGCTACACCTTC
13	TRBJ2-7	-	TRBV5-1	TRBD1	CASSPGQGFEQYF	TGCGCCAGCAGCCCGGGACAGGGCTTCGAGCAGTACTTC
17	TRBJ2-7	-	TRBV28	TRBD2	CASYPSRLAGGLNEQYF	TGTGCCAGCTACCCTTCACGACTAGCGGGAGGCTTGAACGAGCAGTACTTC